What follows is one T cell receptor (beta chain) and its context. Germline loops: CDR1 SGHVS, CDR2 FNYEAQ. The CDR3 has 15 amino acids. V lost 0 bases to trimming and J lost 7 bases; unmatched junction nucleotides: 7. This entry belongs to a study of blood T cell repertoires in COVID-19. Profiled with immunoSEQ multiplex PCR; TCRdb holds only in-frame clones, not every one. The sample consists of about 94,000 clones, roughly 84% of them appearing once. The TCR comes from a woman over 75 with acute or convalescent COVID-19. Sequencing used peripheral blood. This sequence joins TRBV7-6 and TRBJ1-1, with 8 bases aligning to TRBD1. The CDR3 DNA is TGTGCCAGCAGCTTAGCGAGGGTAACAGGGGGTGAAGCTTTCTTT. The encoded protein is CASSLARVTGGEAFF.